This TCR beta chain was observed in a study of shared clonotypes between healthy human individuals. V was cut by 5 bases and J by 8 bases, with 20 bases left in between. The CDR3 spans 15 residues. Germline CDR1 MGHRA, CDR2 YSYEKL. Researchers divided each subset's genomic DNA evenly across several immunoSEQ plates. Replicate PCRs from sorted subsets contained around 200 ng DNA, which is around 30,000 T cell genomes. The data were produced by immunoSEQ multiplex PCR, yet TCRdb's version contains in-frame clones alone and is incomplete. The profile shows some 1.4 million clones, roughly 95% of them singletons.

The receptor comes from a man aged 25 to 40 in good health. Source material: naive CD4+ T cells sorted from blood. Subset: CD45RA+ positively selected. The J gene is TRBJ2-3, the V gene TRBV4-1; the D gene is possibly TRBD2 (6 bases). The CDR3 coding sequence is TGCGCCAGCAGCGTCCGGGACTCCTCCGTGGTTACGCAGTATTTT. Its protein is CASSVRDSSVVTQYF.